These T cell receptor beta chains were read from a single sample in a study of cytomegalovirus exposure and HLA in healthy donors. Sequenced by immunoSEQ multiplex PCR; TCRdb stores in-frame clones only, minus some. Among roughly 170,000 clones listed, around 77% were seen once. Sequenced input: PBMCs. The receptors come from a woman aged 25-40 years in good health and CMV-seronegative. Both conserved end residues are part of each CDR3. Fields, in order: clone size, V gene, J gene, D gene, CDR3 DNA, CDR3 protein. D genes are given only for firm matches. Clone size appears in some rows only: once, few, many, or a class for an expanded clone.

>.|TRBV5-1|TRBJ2-3|.
TGCGCCAGCAGCTCACGGGGGAGCACAGATACGCAGTATTTT
CASSSRGSTDTQYF
>few|TRBV9|TRBJ1-2|TRBD1
TGTGCCAGCGCAGGAAGGACAGGGGGACCTGGAGGCTACACCTTC
CASAGRTGGPGGYTF
>.|TRBV29-1|TRBJ2-1|.
TGCAGCGTTGGACAGACCCTCTACAATGAGCAGTTCTTC
CSVGQTLYNEQFF
>.|TRBV29-1|TRBJ2-7|TRBD2
TGCAGCGTTCGGGGGGGAAGCTCCTACGAGCAGTACTTC
CSVRGGSSYEQYF
>.|TRBV2|TRBJ2-1|TRBD1
TGTGCCAGCAGTTTGGACAGGGGTCATGAGCAGTTCTTC
CASSLDRGHEQFF
>.|TRBV6-6|TRBJ1-2|.
TGTGCCAGCCGGAAGGGAGGGGGGCACGGCTATTATGGCTACACCTTC
CASRKGGGHGYYGYTF
>.|TRBV6-5|TRBJ1-2|TRBD1
TGTGCCAGCAGACCGGGACAGGGGTTCTACTATGGCTACACCTTC
CASRPGQGFYYGYTF
>.|TRBV7-3|TRBJ2-3|TRBD2
TGTGCCAGCGGGGGGGCGGGAGGGCCCGATACGCAGTATTTT
CASGGAGGPDTQYF
>.|TRBV7-9|TRBJ2-1|.
TGTGCCAGCAGCTTAGATCAGGGGTACAATGAGCAGTTCTTC
CASSLDQGYNEQFF
>.|TRBV13|TRBJ2-5|TRBD2
TGTGCCAGCAGCCCGGGACTAGCGTTGACCCAGTACTTC
CASSPGLALTQYF
>few|TRBV7-9|TRBJ2-6|TRBD1
TGTGCCAGCAGCTCCGGGACAGGGATCTCTGGGGCCAACGTCCTGACTTTC
CASSSGTGISGANVLTF
>.|TRBV5-1|TRBJ2-7|TRBD1
TGCGCCAGCAGCTCGGGACAGGGTCTCTACGAGCAGTACTTC
CASSSGQGLYEQYF
>.|TRBV25-1|TRBJ2-3|.
TGTGCCAGCAGTGAATCGCCCGGGGGCGGGAGCACGGGAGATACGCAGTATTTT
CASSESPGGGSTGDTQYF
>.|TRBV7-7|TRBJ2-1|.
TGTGCCAGCAGCTTATTCCGGGGAACGGGCAATGAGCAGTTCTTC
CASSLFRGTGNEQFF
>.|TRBV6-1|TRBJ2-7|.
TGTGCCAGCAGCACTAGCCTTCTCACCTACGAGCAGTACTTC
CASSTSLLTYEQYF
>.|TRBV5-1|TRBJ2-7|TRBD2
TGCGCCAGCAGCAGTAGCGGGAGGGTCTACGAGCAGTACTTC
CASSSSGRVYEQYF
>.|TRBV29-1|TRBJ2-5|.
TGCAGCGTTGGGGGCGACAACAAGGGGGAAGAGACCCAGTACTTC
CSVGGDNKGEETQYF
>.|TRBV30|TRBJ1-1|.
TGTGCCTGGAGTCCGAGCCTAGGGGACACTGAAGCTTTCTTT
CAWSPSLGDTEAFF
>.|TRBV2|TRBJ1-1|.
TGTGCCAGCACAGAACAGGGAGGGAGCACTGAAGCTTTCTTT
CASTEQGGSTEAFF
>few|TRBV7-9|TRBJ1-1|.
TGTGCCAGCAGCTCACAGGCGAACACTGAAGCTTTCTTT
CASSSQANTEAFF
>.|TRBV13|TRBJ2-7|TRBD1
TGTGCCAGCAGCTTAATGGGGACAGCCTTCTACGAGCAGTACTTC
CASSLMGTAFYEQYF
>.|TRBV7-9|TRBJ2-7|TRBD2
TGTGCCAGCTCCTCGGGGGGGAGCTACGAGCAGTACTTC
CASSSGGSYEQYF
>.|TRBV4-1|TRBJ2-3|TRBD2
TGCGCCAGCAGGCGGGGAGGGGACGATACGCAGTATTTT
CASRRGGDDTQYF
>.|TRBV7-2|TRBJ1-5|.
TGTGCCAGCAGCTTAGACGCAGGGCTGATTCAGCCCCAGCATTTT
CASSLDAGLIQPQHF
>.|TRBV5-1|TRBJ1-2|.
TGCGCCAGCAGCTTGGTCCAGGGAGGTAACTATGGCTACACCTTC
CASSLVQGGNYGYTF
>.|TRBV19|TRBJ1-1|.
TGTGCCAGTAGTGAGTACAGGGAAAGAGGTACTGAAGCTTTCTTT
CASSEYRERGTEAFF
>.|TRBV30|TRBJ2-7|.
TGTGCCTGGAGTGTAGTGAGATACGAGCAGTACTTC
CAWSVVRYEQYF
>.|TRBV2|TRBJ2-5|TRBD2
TGTGCCAGCAGTGATCCAGCGGGGGGTCAAGAGACCCAGTACTTC
CASSDPAGGQETQYF
>.|TRBV5-1|TRBJ2-2|.
TGCGCCAGCAGCCCCCCACGAGGGTGGTCGAACACCGGGGAGCTGTTTTTT
CASSPPRGWSNTGELFF
>few|TRBV30|TRBJ1-2|.
TGTGCCTGGAGCCGGGGGGGCGACGGTGGCTACACCTTC
CAWSRGGDGGYTF
>few|TRBV9|TRBJ1-2|.
TGTGCCAGCAGCGTAGAGGGGGAGCTAGGGGGCTACACCTTC
CASSVEGELGGYTF
>.|TRBV7-8|TRBJ1-5|.
TGTGCCAGCACCCCCGGACCCCAGACGGGACAGCCCCAGCATTTT
CASTPGPQTGQPQHF
>.|TRBV28|TRBJ1-1|.
TGTGCCAGCAGTGGGAGGCCGTTGAACACTGAAGCTTTCTTT
CASSGRPLNTEAFF
>.|TRBV5-6|TRBJ1-5|TRBD1
TGTGCCAGCAGCTGGGGGTGGGGACAGGGCGATCAGCCCCAGCATTTT
CASSWGWGQGDQPQHF
>.|TRBV18|TRBJ2-5|TRBD1
TGTGCCAGCTCACCCAACAGGGGGCAAGAGACCCAGTACTTC
CASSPNRGQETQYF
>.|TRBV25-1|TRBJ1-2|.
TGTGCCAGCAGTGAATTTGGAGTGAGTGGCCACACCTTC
CASSEFGVSGHTF
>few|TRBV7-9|TRBJ2-2|.
TGTGCCAGCTTCTCCGGGACACCCAACACCGGGGAGCTGTTTTTT
CASFSGTPNTGELFF
>.|TRBV5-1|TRBJ1-1|TRBD1
TGCGCCAGCAGCTTCGAGGGGCAACAGGGGTCTGAAGCTTTCTTT
CASSFEGQQGSEAFF
>.|TRBV6-1|TRBJ2-7|TRBD2
TGTGCCAGCAGTGCCTTGACTAGCGGGGGGACCTACGAGCAGTACTTC
CASSALTSGGTYEQYF
>.|TRBV11-2|TRBJ2-1|TRBD2
TGTGCCAGCAGCATCCGACTAGCGGGAGGGGAAAATGAGCAGTTCTTC
CASSIRLAGGENEQFF
>.|TRBV7-6|TRBJ2-3|TRBD2
TGTGCCAGCAGCTCAACCACCGGACTAGCGGGAGCCACAGATACGCAGTATTTT
CASSSTTGLAGATDTQYF
>.|TRBV2|TRBJ2-7|.
TGTGCCAGCGGGCTTAGAAGCTCCTACGAGCAGTACTTC
CASGLRSSYEQYF
>few|TRBV11-2|TRBJ1-1|TRBD1
TGTGCCAGCAGCCCACAAGGTCCCGGGACAGGGCTCGCTGAAGCTTTCTTT
CASSPQGPGTGLAEAFF
>.|TRBV18|TRBJ2-7|TRBD1
TGTGCCAGCTCACCGTCGGGACAGGACTCCTACGAGCAGTACTTC
CASSPSGQDSYEQYF
>.|TRBV5-4|TRBJ2-3|TRBD2
TGTGCCAGCAGCTTCCCAAGCGGGAGCGCAGATACGCAGTATTTT
CASSFPSGSADTQYF
>once|TRBV7-2|TRBJ1-1|.
TGTGCCAGCAGCCCCGGGGAGGGCAGGGCAGCTTTCTTT
CASSPGEGRAAFF
>.|TRBV27|TRBJ1-4|.
TGTGCCAGCAGACCATTGGGGGGGGCCTTTAATGAAAAACTGTTTTTT
CASRPLGGAFNEKLFF
>few|TRBV2|TRBJ1-4|TRBD1
TGTGCCAGCAGTGAACTGAACAGGGGGTCTCGAAAAAAACTGTTTTTT
CASSELNRGSRKKLFF
>.|TRBV19|TRBJ2-1|.
TGTGCCAGTAGTATATTCTCTAGGAATGAGCAGTTCTTC
CASSIFSRNEQFF
>.|TRBV5-1|TRBJ1-2|TRBD1
TGCGCCAGCAGCAAAGACTTCCGGGACAGGGGGTCCGATGGCTACACCTTC
CASSKDFRDRGSDGYTF
>once|TRBV4-1|TRBJ2-1|TRBD2
TGCGCCAGCAGCCAAGCCCTAGCGGGGGCCCTCTCCTACAATGAGCAGTTCTTC
CASSQALAGALSYNEQFF
>.|TRBV14|TRBJ1-5|TRBD1
TGTGCCAGCAGCCAAGATCAGGGGGGCAAACAGCCCCAGCATTTT
CASSQDQGGKQPQHF
>.|TRBV9|TRBJ2-3|.
TGTGCCAGCAGCACCCACCAGGGGCTTGGGACAGATACGCAGTATTTT
CASSTHQGLGTDTQYF
>.|TRBV2|TRBJ2-7|TRBD2
TGTGCCAGCAGTGTATACCGACTAGCGGGAGAGGAGCAGTACTTC
CASSVYRLAGEEQYF
>.|TRBV5-6|TRBJ2-1|.
TGTGCCAGCAGCTCCCTAGGTAGGCTTACCTACAATGAGCAGTTCTTC
CASSSLGRLTYNEQFF
>.|TRBV5-1|TRBJ1-2|TRBD1
TGCGCCAGCAGCTTGGAACAGGGGAGGAATGGCTACACCTTC
CASSLEQGRNGYTF
>.|TRBV5-1|TRBJ2-5|.
TGCGCCAGCAGCCCCCAAGAGGTACGGGAGACCCAGTACTTC
CASSPQEVRETQYF
>.|TRBV29-1|TRBJ2-6|TRBD2
TGCAGCGTTGTCGGGGGGACTGGGGCCAACGTCCTGACTTTC
CSVVGGTGANVLTF
>.|TRBV7-3|TRBJ2-5|TRBD1
TGTGCCAGCAGCCCGGACAGGGGAAAGGAGACCCAGTACTTC
CASSPDRGKETQYF
>once|TRBV14|TRBJ1-1|.
TGTGCCAGCAGCCAAGTCCGAGACACTGAAGCTTTCTTT
CASSQVRDTEAFF